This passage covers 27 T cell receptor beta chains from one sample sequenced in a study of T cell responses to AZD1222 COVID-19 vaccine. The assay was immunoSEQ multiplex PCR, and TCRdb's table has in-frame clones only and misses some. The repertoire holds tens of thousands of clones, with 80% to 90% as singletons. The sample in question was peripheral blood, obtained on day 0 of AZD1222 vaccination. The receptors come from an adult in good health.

CDR3 DNA: TGTGCCAGCAGCCAAGATCTTCAGCGGGGGGGATCCCGTGAGCAGTTCTTC. It is translated as CASSQDLQRGGSREQFF. V and J are TRBV4-2 and TRBJ2-1, with 10 bases lining up with TRBD2. The germline CDR1 and CDR2 sequences are LGHNA and YNFKEQ. V was pared by 0 bases and J by 9 bases, with 11 bases of the junction left unmatched. This CDR3 spans 17 amino acids.

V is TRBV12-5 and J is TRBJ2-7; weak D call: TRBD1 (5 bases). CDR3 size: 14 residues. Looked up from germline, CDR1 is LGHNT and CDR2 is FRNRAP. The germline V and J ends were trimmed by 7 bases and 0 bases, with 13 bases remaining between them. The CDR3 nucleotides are TGTGCTAGTGCCCCGGACACACGCTCCTACGAGCAGTACTTC. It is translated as CASAPDTRSYEQYF.

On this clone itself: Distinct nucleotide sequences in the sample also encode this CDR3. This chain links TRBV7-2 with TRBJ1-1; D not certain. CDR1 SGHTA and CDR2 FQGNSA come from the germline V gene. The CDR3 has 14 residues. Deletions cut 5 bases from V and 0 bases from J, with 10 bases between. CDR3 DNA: TGTGCCAGCAGCCCAAGTGGATTGAACACTGAAGCTTTCTTT. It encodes CASSPSGLNTEAFF.

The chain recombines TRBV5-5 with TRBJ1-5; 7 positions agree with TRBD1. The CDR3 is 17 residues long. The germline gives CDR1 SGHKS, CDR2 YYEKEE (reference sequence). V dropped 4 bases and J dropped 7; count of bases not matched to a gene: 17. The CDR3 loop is CASSDGTETVGRQPQHF. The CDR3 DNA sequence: TGTGCCAGCAGCGACGGGACAGAGACAGTAGGTCGCCAGCCCCAGCATTTT.

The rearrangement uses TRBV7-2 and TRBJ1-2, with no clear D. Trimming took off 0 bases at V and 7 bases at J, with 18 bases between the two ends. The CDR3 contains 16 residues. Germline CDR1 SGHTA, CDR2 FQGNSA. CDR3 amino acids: CASSLAESDGLRGYTF. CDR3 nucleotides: TGTGCCAGCAGCTTAGCTGAGTCCGACGGTCTCCGTGGCTACACCTTC.

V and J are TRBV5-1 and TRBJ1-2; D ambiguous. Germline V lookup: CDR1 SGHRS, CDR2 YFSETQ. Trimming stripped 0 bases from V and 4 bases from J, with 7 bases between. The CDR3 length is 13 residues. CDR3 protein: CASSLESSYGYTF. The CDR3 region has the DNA TGCGCCAGCAGCTTGGAGAGCAGCTATGGCTACACCTTC.

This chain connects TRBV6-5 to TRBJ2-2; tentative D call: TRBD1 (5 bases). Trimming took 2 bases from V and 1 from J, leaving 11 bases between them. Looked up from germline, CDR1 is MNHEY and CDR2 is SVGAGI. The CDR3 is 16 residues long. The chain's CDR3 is CASSYGHQLNTGELFF. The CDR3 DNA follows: TGTGCCAGCAGTTACGGACACCAGCTGAACACCGGGGAGCTGTTTTTT.

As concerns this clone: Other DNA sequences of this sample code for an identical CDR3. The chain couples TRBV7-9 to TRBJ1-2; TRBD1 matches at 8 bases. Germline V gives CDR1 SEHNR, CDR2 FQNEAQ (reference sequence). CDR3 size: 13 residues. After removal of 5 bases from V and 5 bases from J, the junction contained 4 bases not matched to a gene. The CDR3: CASSPTGGYGYTF. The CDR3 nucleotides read TGTGCCAGCAGCCCCACAGGGGGGTATGGCTACACCTTC.

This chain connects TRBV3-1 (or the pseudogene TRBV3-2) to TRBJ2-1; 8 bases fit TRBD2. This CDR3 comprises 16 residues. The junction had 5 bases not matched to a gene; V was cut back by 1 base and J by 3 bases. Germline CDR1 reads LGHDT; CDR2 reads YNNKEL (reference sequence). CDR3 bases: TGTGCCAGCAGCCAAGCCCCCGCGGGGGGCTACAATGAGCAGTTCTTC. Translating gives CASSQAPAGGYNEQFF.

Written as DNA, the CDR3 is TGTGCTAGTGGTTCCAAATACAGGGGACGTGGCTACACCTTC. Its protein is CASGSKYRGRGYTF. The chain combines TRBV12-5 with TRBJ1-2; the match to TRBD1 covers 7 bases. The CDR3 sequence is 14 residues long. V shed 4 bases and J 7 bases; nucleotides not matched to a gene: 9. Germline CDR1 and CDR2: LGHNT and FRNRAP.

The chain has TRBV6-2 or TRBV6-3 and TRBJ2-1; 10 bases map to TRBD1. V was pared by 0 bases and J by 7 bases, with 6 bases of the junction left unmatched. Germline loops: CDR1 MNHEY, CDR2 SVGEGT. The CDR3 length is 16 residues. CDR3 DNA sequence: TGTGCCAGCAGTTACTCGGGGACAGGGGTAGTAAATGAGCAGTTCTTC. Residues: CASSYSGTGVVNEQFF.

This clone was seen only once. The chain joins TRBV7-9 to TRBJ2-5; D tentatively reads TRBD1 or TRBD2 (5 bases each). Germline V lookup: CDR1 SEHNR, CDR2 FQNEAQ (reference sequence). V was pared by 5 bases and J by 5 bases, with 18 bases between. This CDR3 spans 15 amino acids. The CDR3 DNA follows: TGTGCCAGCAGCGTAGGGGCACCGGGCGGGGAGACCCAGTACTTC. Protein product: CASSVGAPGGETQYF.

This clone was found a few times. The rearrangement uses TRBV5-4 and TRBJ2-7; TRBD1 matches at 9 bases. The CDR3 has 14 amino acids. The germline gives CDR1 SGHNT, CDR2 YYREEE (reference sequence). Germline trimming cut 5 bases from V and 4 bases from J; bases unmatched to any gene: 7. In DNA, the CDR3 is TGTGCCAGCAGTAGGGGACAGGGCGGGTACGAGCAGTACTTC. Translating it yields CASSRGQGGYEQYF. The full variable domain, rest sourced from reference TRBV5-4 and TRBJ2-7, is ETGVTQSPTHLIKTRGQQVTLRCSSQSGHNTVSWYQQALGQGPQFIFQYYREEENGRGNFPPRFSGLQFPNYSSELNVNALELDDSALYLCASSRGQGGYEQYFGPGTRLTVT.

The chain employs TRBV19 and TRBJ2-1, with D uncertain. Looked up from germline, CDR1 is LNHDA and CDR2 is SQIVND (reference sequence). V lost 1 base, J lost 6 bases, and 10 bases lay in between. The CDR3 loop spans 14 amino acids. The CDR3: CASSIAWQINEQFF. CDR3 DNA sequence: TGTGCCAGTAGTATAGCATGGCAGATCAATGAGCAGTTCTTC.

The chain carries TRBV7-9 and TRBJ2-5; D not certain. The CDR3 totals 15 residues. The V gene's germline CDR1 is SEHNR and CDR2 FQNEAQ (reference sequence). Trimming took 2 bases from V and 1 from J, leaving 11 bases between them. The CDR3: CASSLLAGTQETQYF. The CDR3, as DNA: TGTGCCAGCAGCTTATTGGCAGGAACCCAAGAGACCCAGTACTTC.

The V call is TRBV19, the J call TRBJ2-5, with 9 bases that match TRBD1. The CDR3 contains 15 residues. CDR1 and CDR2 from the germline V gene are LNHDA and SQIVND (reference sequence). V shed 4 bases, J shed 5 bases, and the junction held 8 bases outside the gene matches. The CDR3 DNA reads TGTGCCAGTAGTACCCGCGGGACAGGGTATGAGACCCAGTACTTC. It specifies CASSTRGTGYETQYF.

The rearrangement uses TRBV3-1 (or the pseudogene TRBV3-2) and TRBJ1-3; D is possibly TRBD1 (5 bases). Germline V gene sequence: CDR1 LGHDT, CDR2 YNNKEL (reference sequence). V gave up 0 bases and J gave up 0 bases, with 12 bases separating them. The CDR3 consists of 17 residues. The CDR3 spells CASSQDGAVTSGNTIYF. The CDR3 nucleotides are TGTGCCAGCAGCCAAGATGGGGCCGTTACCTCTGGAAACACCATATATTTT.

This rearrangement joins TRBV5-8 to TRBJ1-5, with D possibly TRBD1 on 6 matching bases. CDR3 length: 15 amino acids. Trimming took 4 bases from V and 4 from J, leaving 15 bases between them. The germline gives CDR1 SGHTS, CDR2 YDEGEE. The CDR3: CASSHPGQINQPQHF. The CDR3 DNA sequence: TGTGCCAGCAGCCACCCAGGACAGATAAATCAGCCCCAGCATTTT.

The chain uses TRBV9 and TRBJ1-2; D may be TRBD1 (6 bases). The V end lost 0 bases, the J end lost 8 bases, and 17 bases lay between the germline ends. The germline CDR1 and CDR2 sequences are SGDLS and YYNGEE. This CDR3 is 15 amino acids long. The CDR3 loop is CASSVAYRAAGGYTF. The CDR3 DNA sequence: TGTGCCAGCAGCGTAGCGTACAGGGCGGCTGGCGGCTACACCTTC.

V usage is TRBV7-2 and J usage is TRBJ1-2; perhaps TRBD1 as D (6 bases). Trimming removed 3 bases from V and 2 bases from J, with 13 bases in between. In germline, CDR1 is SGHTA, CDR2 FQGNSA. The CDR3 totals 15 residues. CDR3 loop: CASSFSPGENYGYTF. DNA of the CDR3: TGTGCCAGCAGCTTTAGTCCAGGGGAGAACTATGGCTACACCTTC.

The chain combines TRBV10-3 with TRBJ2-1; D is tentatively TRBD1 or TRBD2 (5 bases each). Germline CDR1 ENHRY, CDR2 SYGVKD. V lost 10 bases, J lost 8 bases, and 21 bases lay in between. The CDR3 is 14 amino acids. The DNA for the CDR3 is TGTGCCACCCACGGGGCCTTGGGTCTCCATGAGCAGTTCTTC. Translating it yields CATHGALGLHEQFF.

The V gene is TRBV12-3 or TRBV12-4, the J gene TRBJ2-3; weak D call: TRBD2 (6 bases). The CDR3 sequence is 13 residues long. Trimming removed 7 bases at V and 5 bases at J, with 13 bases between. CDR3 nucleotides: TGTGCCAGCACGGGGGTGCTGGGAGATACGCAGTATTTT. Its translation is CASTGVLGDTQYF.

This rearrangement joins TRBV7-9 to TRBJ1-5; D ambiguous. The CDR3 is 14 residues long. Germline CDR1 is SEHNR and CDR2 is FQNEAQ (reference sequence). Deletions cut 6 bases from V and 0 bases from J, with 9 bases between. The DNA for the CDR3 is TGTGCCAGCAGTCCCCAGAATAGCAATCAGCCCCAGCATTTT. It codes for CASSPQNSNQPQHF.

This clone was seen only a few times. The CDR3 region has the DNA TGCGCCAGCAGCTTAACTGGGGGGAGCCAGAACACTGAAGCTTTCTTT. The encoded protein is CASSLTGGSQNTEAFF. The chain combines TRBV5-1 with TRBJ1-1, with D perhaps matching TRBD1 (5 bases). The length of the CDR3 is 16 residues. V dropped 2 bases and J dropped 1 base, with 15 bases sitting between them. Per germline, CDR1 SGHRS and CDR2 YFSETQ.

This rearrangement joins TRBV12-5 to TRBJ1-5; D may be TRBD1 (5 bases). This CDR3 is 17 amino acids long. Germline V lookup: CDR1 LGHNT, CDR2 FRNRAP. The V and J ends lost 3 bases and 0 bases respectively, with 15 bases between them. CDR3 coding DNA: TGTGCTAGTGGTTTCACAGGAATTGGGACTAGCAATCAGCCCCAGCATTTT. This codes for CASGFTGIGTSNQPQHF.

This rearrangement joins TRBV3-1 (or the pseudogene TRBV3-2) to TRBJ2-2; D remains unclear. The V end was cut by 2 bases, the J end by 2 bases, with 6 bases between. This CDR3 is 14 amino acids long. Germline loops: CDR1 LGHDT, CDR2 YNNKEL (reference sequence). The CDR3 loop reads CASSQTQNTGELFF. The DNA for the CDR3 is TGTGCCAGCAGCCAAACACAAAACACCGGGGAGCTGTTTTTT.

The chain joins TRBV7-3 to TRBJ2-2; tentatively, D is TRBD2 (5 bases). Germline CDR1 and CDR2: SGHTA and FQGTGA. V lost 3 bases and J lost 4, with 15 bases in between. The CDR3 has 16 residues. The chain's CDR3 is CASSFTDLGSTGELFF. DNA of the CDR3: TGTGCCAGCAGCTTCACGGACTTAGGGTCCACCGGGGAGCTGTTTTTT.